The present TCR beta chain was sequenced within a study of blood T cell repertoires in COVID-19. Study overall: PBMCs, B-cell-depleted T cells, or T cells provided the cDNA or gDNA that made up the material.

In the original processing: Nucleated cell number was recorded as an estimate derived from reference gene primer amplification. Method: immunoSEQ multiplex PCR; TCRdb's copy keeps in-frame clones and lacks some. V and J calls and clone size are copied from that table; D and trimming were computed from the DNA. The top ten clones hold 9.5% to 13% of a sample with around 78,000 clones, 70% to 90% of them seen once. The CDR3 runs 16 residues. In germline, CDR1 is SGHRS, CDR2 YFSETQ. J gave up 0 bases and V 4 bases, and 8 bases lay outside the gene matches. Sequenced material: peripheral blood. The TCR originated in a man aged 65 to 85 with active or convalescent COVID-19. The chain recombines TRBV5-1 with TRBJ1-1; 8 nucleotides align to TRBD1. The CDR3 DNA sequence: TGCGCCAGCAGCACGAGGACAGGGCAGGTGAACACTGAAGCTTTCTTT. Residues: CASSTRTGQVNTEAFF.